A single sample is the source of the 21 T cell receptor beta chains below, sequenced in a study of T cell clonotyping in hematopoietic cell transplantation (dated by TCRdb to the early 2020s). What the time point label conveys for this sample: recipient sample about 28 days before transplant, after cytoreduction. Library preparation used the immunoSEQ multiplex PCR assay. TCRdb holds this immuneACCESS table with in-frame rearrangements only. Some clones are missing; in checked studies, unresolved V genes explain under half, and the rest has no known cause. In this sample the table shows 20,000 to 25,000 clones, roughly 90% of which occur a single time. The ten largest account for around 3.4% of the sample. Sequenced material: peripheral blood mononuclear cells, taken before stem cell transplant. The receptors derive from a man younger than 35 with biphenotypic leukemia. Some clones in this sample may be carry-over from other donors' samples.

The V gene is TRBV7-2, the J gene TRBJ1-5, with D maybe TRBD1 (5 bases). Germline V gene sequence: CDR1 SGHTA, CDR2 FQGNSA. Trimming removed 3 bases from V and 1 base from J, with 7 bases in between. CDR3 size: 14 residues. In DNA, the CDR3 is TGTGCCAGCAGCTTTGACAGCAGCAATCAGCCCCAGCATTTT. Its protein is CASSFDSSNQPQHF.

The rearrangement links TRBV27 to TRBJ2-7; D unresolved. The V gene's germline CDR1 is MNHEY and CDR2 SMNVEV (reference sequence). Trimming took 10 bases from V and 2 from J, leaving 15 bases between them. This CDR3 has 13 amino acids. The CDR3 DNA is TGTGCCACCTCTACGGCTCTCGCCTACGAGCAGTACTTC. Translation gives CATSTALAYEQYF.

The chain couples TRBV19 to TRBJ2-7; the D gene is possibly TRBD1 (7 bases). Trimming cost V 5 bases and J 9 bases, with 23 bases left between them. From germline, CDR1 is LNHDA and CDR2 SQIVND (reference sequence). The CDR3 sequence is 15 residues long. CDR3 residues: CASSPPGGRSNTQYF. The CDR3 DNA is TGTGCCAGTAGTCCTCCAGGGGGGCGCTCTAACACGCAGTACTTC.

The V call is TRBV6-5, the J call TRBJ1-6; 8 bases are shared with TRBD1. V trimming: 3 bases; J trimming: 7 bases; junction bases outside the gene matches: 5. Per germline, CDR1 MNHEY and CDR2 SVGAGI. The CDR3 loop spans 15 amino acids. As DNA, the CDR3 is TGTGCCAGCAGTTATACAGGGGGTCTGAATTCACCCCTCCACTTT. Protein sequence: CASSYTGGLNSPLHF.

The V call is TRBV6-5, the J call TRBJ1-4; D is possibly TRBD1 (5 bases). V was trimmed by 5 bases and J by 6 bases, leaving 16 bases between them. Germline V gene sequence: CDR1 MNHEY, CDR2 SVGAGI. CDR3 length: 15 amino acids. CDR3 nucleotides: TGTGCCAGCAGTCCCTCAGGGTTTGAAGATGAAAAACTGTTTTTT. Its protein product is CASSPSGFEDEKLFF.

This CDR3 reads CASSERRGNTEAFF. For the CDR3, the DNA is TGTGCCAGCAGTGAGCGGCGGGGGAACACTGAAGCTTTCTTT. The V gene is TRBV2, the J gene TRBJ1-1; D not resolved. Trimming stripped 3 bases from V and 1 base from J, with 9 bases between. Germline-derived CDR1 and CDR2 are SNHLY and FYNNEI. The CDR3 length is 14 residues.

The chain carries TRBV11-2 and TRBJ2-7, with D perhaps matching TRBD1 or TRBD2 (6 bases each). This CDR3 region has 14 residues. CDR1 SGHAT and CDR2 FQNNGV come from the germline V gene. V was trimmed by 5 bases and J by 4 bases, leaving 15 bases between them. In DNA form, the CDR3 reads TGTGCCAGCAGCCCGCGGGACATTTCATACGAGCAGTACTTC. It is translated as CASSPRDISYEQYF.

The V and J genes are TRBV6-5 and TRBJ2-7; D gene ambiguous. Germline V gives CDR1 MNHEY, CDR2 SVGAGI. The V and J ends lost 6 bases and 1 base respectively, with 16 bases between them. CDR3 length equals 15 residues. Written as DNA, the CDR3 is TGTGCCAGCAGACCCCTAGGCCAATTATCCTACGAGCAGTACTTC. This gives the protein CASRPLGQLSYEQYF.

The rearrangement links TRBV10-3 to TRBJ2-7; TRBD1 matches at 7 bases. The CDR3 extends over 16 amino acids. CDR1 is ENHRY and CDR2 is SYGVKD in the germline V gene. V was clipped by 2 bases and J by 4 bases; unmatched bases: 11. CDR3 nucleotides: TGTGCCATCAGTGAGAAGGACTGGACAGGAAGGTACGAGCAGTACTTC. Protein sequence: CAISEKDWTGRYEQYF.

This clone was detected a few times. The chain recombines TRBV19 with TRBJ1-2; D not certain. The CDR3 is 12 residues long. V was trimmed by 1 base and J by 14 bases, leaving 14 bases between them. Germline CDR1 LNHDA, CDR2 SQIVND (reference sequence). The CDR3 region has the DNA TGTGCCAGTAGTATAGCCTTAAAGACCAGGACCTTC. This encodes CASSIALKTRTF.

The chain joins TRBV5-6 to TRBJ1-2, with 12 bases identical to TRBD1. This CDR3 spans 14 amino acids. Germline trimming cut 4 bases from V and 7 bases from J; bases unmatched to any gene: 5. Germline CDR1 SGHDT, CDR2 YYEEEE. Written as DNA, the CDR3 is TGTGCCAGCAGCCGGGACAGGGGGCTCTTTGGCTACACCTTC. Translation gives CASSRDRGLFGYTF.

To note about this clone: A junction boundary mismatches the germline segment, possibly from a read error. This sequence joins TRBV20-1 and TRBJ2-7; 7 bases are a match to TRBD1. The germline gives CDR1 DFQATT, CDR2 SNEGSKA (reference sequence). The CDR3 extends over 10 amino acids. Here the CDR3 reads CSAVGDSQTF. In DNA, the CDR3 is TGCAGTGCCGTTGGGGACAGCCAGACATTC.

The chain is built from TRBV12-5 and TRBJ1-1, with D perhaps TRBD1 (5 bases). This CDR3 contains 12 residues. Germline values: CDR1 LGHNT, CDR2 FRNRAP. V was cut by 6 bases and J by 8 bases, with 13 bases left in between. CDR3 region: CASGRRREEAFF. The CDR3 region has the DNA TGTGCTAGTGGCCGTCGCAGGGAAGAAGCTTTCTTT.

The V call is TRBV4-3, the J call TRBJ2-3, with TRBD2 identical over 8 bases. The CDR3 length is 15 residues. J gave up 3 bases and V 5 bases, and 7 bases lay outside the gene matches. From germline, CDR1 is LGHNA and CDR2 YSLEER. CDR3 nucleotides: TGCGCCAGCAGCGGGGCTAGCGGGTTGACAGATACGCAGTATTTT. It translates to CASSGASGLTDTQYF.

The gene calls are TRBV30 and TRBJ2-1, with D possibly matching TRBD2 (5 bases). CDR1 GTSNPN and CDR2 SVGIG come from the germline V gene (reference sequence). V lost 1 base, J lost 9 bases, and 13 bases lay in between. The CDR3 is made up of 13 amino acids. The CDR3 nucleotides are TGTGCCTGGAGTGGGACTGTACTTAGTGAGCAGTTCTTC. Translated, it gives CAWSGTVLSEQFF.

The CDR3 sequence: CASSLGGANTEAFF. The DNA of the CDR3 is TGCGCCAGCAGCTTGGGGGGCGCGAACACTGAAGCTTTCTTT. The chain employs TRBV5-1 and TRBJ1-1, with D perhaps TRBD1 (5 bases). The CDR3 is made up of 14 amino acids. Looked up from germline, CDR1 is SGHRS and CDR2 is YFSETQ. V was cut by 0 bases and J by 1 base, with 7 bases left in between. Looking up the rest from reference TRBV5-1 and TRBJ1-1 gives the full variable domain: KAGVTQTPRYLIKTRGQQVTLSCSPISGHRSVSWYQQTPGQGLQFLFEYFSETQRNKGNFPGRFSGRQFSNSRSEMNVSTLELGDSALYLCASSLGGANTEAFFGQGTRLTVV.

CDR3 nucleotide sequence: TGCGCCAGCAGCTTGGACCAGGGGCGGGACACCGGGGAGCTGTTTTTT. This sequence encodes CASSLDQGRDTGELFF. J is TRBJ2-2 and V is TRBV5-1; tentatively, D is TRBD1 (6 bases). Trimming removed 0 bases at V and 3 bases at J, with 12 bases between. Germline loops: CDR1 SGHRS, CDR2 YFSETQ. The CDR3 has 16 amino acids.

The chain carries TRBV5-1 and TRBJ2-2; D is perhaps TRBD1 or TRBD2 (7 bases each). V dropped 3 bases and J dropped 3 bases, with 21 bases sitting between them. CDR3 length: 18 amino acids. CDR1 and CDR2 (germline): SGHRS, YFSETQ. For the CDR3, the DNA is TGCGCCAGCAGCTCTCAAGGGGGCGGGAGAGATGACACCGGGGAGCTGTTTTTT. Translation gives CASSSQGGGRDDTGELFF.

The DNA for the CDR3 is TGCGCCAGCAGTGACCCGAGGGATGAAAAACTGTTTTTT. Translation gives CASSDPRDEKLFF. The rearrangement links TRBV10-2 to TRBJ1-4; D not certain. V was clipped by 3 bases and J by 6 bases, with 8 bases between them. This CDR3 has 13 amino acids. Germline CDR1 reads WSHSY; CDR2 reads SAAADI.

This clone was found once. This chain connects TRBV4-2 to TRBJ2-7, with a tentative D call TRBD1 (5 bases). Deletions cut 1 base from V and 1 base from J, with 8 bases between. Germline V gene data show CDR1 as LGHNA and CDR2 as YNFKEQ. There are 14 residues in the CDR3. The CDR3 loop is CASSQGGASYEQYF. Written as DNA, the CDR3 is TGTGCCAGCAGCCAAGGGGGCGCATCCTACGAGCAGTACTTC.

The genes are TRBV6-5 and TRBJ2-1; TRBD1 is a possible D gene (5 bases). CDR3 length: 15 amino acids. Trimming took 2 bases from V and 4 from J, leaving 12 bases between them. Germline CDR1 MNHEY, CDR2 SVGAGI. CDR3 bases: TGTGCCAGCAGTTACACGACAGCTTCATACAATGAGCAGTTCTTC. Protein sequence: CASSYTTASYNEQFF.